The rows below give T cell receptor beta chains drawn from one sample of a study of blood T cell repertoires in COVID-19. Produced via immunoSEQ multiplex PCR; TCRdb's table is partial and in-frame only. The data hold roughly 450,000 clones, with 90% observed a single time. Sequencing used PBMCs or T cells enriched from blood (not recorded which). All receptors come from a young man who had recovered from COVID-19. Each CDR3 is given with its conserved first and last residue. Each record gives: V gene, CDR3 length, clone size, D gene, J gene, CDR3 DNA, CDR3 protein. D genes are given only for firm matches. Clone size is shown for a subset of rows, as once, few, many or a class of expanded clone.

>TRBV30|13|NA|NA|TRBJ1-1
TGTGCCGTAACTCGGGGGGGCCACACTGAAGCTTTCTTT
CAVTRGGHTEAFF
>TRBV19|11|NA|NA|TRBJ1-4
TGTGCCAGCCGCTCGGGTGAAAAACTGTTTTTT
CASRSGEKLFF
>TRBV4-1|15|NA|NA|TRBJ2-2
TGCGCCAGCAGCCCCCGACTAGTGGGCACCGGGGAGCTGTTTTTT
CASSPRLVGTGELFF
>TRBV12-3/TRBV12-4|13|NA|NA|TRBJ1-5
TGTGCCAGCACCCTAGGGGCAGATCAGCCCCAGCATTTT
CASTLGADQPQHF
>TRBV27|18|few|NA|TRBJ2-7
TGTGCCAGCAGTTTACTGGGGACAGCCTTGGGGGGTTCCTACGAGCAGTACTTC
CASSLLGTALGGSYEQYF
>TRBV6-1|15|NA|NA|TRBJ1-2
TGTGCCAGCAGTGACGGGTGGGACATCTACTATGGCTACACCTTC
CASSDGWDIYYGYTF
>TRBV19|17|NA|NA|TRBJ2-3
TGTGCCAGTAGTTCCCGACACTTAGCGGAAACGCCAGATACGCAGTATTTT
CASSSRHLAETPDTQYF
>TRBV10-3|13|NA|NA|TRBJ2-7
TGTGCCATCAGTGAGTTCGCCGGTTACGAGCAGTACTTC
CAISEFAGYEQYF
>TRBV24-1|14|NA|TRBD1|TRBJ2-5
TGTGCCACCAGTGGGGGGACAGGGCGGTGGACCCAGTACTTC
CATSGGTGRWTQYF
>TRBV24-1|17|NA|NA|TRBJ1-5
TGTGCCACCAGTGATAATACTCCTGGCCTCGGGGGGAGGCCCCAGCATTTT
CATSDNTPGLGGRPQHF
>TRBV6-5|15|NA|TRBD1|TRBJ1-3
TGTGCCAGCACAGGGGGCCTCTTCTCTGGAAACACCATATATTTT
CASTGGLFSGNTIYF
>TRBV7-9|14|NA|NA|TRBJ2-3
TGTGCCAGCAGCCCCCCTATAAATACAGATACGCAGTATTTT
CASSPPINTDTQYF
>TRBV2|13|NA|NA|TRBJ2-7
TGTGCCAGCAGTGAAGCGGCGAGACTAAGTCGCTACTTC
CASSEAARLSRYF
>TRBV24-1|14|NA|NA|TRBJ2-7
TGTGCCACCAGTGACTCGGGACAAACCCACGAGCAGTACTTC
CATSDSGQTHEQYF
>TRBV9|14|NA|NA|TRBJ2-2
TGTGCCAGCAGACTAGAACACTACACCGGGGAGCTGTTTTTT
CASRLEHYTGELFF
>TRBV5-1|15|once|TRBD1|TRBJ2-7
TGCGCCAGCAGCTCCCCGGGACAGGGGGCAAAAGAGCAGTACTTC
CASSSPGQGAKEQYF
>TRBV28|15|NA|NA|TRBJ1-5
TGTGCCAGCAGTTTAGCCCAAGGGGGGGGTCAGCCCCAGCATTTT
CASSLAQGGGQPQHF
>TRBV9|14|NA|TRBD1|TRBJ2-7
TGTGCCAGCAGCGTGGGACAGGGGGTCTACGAGCAGTACTTC
CASSVGQGVYEQYF
>TRBV5-4|15|NA|TRBD1|TRBJ1-1
TGTGCCAGCAGCCCCAACAGGGGCGTGAACACTGAAGCTTTCTTT
CASSPNRGVNTEAFF
>TRBV28|20|NA|NA|TRBJ1-2
TGTGCCAGCAGTTTAGTCGCAGGTGGCAAACTTCCATTTTATAACTATGGCTACACCTTC
CASSLVAGGKLPFYNYGYTF
>TRBV6-5|15|NA|TRBD1|TRBJ1-5
TGTGCCAGCAGTCCGACGAGAGGGGGCTATCAGCCCCAGCATTTT
CASSPTRGGYQPQHF
>TRBV2|16|NA|TRBD2|TRBJ2-1
TGTGCCAGCAGTGAATATTCGACTAGCGGGGGGAGGCCTCCGTTCTTC
CASSEYSTSGGRPPFF
>TRBV11-3|14|NA|TRBD1|TRBJ1-2
TGTGCCAGCAGCGGCCGGGACAGTTTCTATGGCTACACCTTC
CASSGRDSFYGYTF
>TRBV9|16|NA|TRBD2|TRBJ2-4
TGTGCCAGCAGCCCCCGGGCTAGCGGGGGGACTAACATTCAGTACTTC
CASSPRASGGTNIQYF
>TRBV28|12|NA|NA|TRBJ1-1
TGTGCCAGCTTGACTATGAACACTGAAGCTTTCTTT
CASLTMNTEAFF
>TRBV6-6|15|NA|NA|TRBJ1-5
TGTGCCAGCAGCCCGACCTCGCCGGGTGGGCAGCCCCAGCATTTT
CASSPTSPGGQPQHF
>TRBV3-1/TRBV3-2|16|NA|TRBD2|TRBJ2-1
TGTGCCAGCAGCCCACTAGCGGGTATCTCCTACAATGAGCAGTTCTTC
CASSPLAGISYNEQFF
>TRBV11-1|15|NA|TRBD1|TRBJ1-1
TGTGCCAGCAGCAGAGATGACAGGGAGAACACTGAAGCTTTCTTT
CASSRDDRENTEAFF
>TRBV11-3|13|once|NA|TRBJ1-1
TGTGCCAGCAGCTTAACGAGGAGGGCTGAAGCTTTCTTT
CASSLTRRAEAFF
>TRBV5-5|15|NA|TRBD2|TRBJ2-4
TGTGCCAGCAGCTTGGGTCCTAGCGGGAGGGTTATTCAGTACTTC
CASSLGPSGRVIQYF
>TRBV14|17|once|TRBD1|TRBJ2-3
TGTGCCAGCAGCCCCCACACAGGGGGCGGTAGCACAGATACGCAGTATTTT
CASSPHTGGGSTDTQYF
>TRBV7-3|14|NA|TRBD1|TRBJ1-2
TGTGCCAGCAGCGTGGACAGGGTAAACGATGGCTACACCTTC
CASSVDRVNDGYTF
>TRBV14|13|NA|NA|TRBJ1-5
TGTGCCAGCAGCCAGGGGCCCAATCAGCCCCAGCATTTT
CASSQGPNQPQHF
>TRBV10-3|12|NA|NA|TRBJ1-5
TGTGCCTCCCAGGGCGATAATCAGCCCCAGCATTTT
CASQGDNQPQHF
>TRBV18|13|NA|NA|TRBJ1-2
TGTGCCAGCTCACCGGCGGTAGTGGCTGGCTACACCTTC
CASSPAVVAGYTF
>TRBV28|16|NA|TRBD2|TRBJ2-1
TGTGCCAGCAGTCCCTCAACTAGCGTAGTTTTGCTCGGGCAGTTCTTC
CASSPSTSVVLLGQFF
>TRBV6-5|14|NA|NA|TRBJ2-3
TGTGCCAGCAGTTACGGGCAGGGGGGACGTACGCAGTATTTT
CASSYGQGGRTQYF
>TRBV2|12|NA|NA|TRBJ2-1
TGTGCCAGCAGTGAAGAACTAAATGAGCAGTTCTTC
CASSEELNEQFF
>TRBV5-1|11|few|NA|TRBJ2-1
TGCGCCAGCAGCGCAGAATCTCGGCAGTTCTTC
CASSAESRQFF
>TRBV19|15|NA|TRBD1|TRBJ1-1
TGTGCCAGTAGTATAATCGGCACAGGGGACACTGAAGCTTTCTTT
CASSIIGTGDTEAFF
>TRBV28|15|few|TRBD1|TRBJ1-5
TGTGCCAGCAGTTCGGGACAGGGTAGCAATCAGCCCCAGCATTTT
CASSSGQGSNQPQHF
>TRBV7-2|13|NA|NA|TRBJ1-2
TGTGCCAGCAGTCCCGACAGGAACTATGGCTACACCTTC
CASSPDRNYGYTF
>TRBV4-2|15|NA|NA|TRBJ1-2
TGTGCCAGCAGCCAAGAACCGAGGACAGTAAATGGCTACACCTTC
CASSQEPRTVNGYTF
>TRBV5-6|16|NA|TRBD1|TRBJ1-2
TGTGCCAGCAGCAGGTACGGACAGGTGCAGGGCTATGGCTACACCTTC
CASSRYGQVQGYGYTF
>TRBV5-1|11|NA|NA|TRBJ1-1
TGCGCCAGCAGCCCAGGATATGAAGCTTTCTTT
CASSPGYEAFF
>TRBV29-1|15|NA|TRBD1|TRBJ1-1
TGCAGCGTTGAAGTCCCGGGACAGGGGCCAACTGAAGCTTTCTTT
CSVEVPGQGPTEAFF
>TRBV7-9|12|NA|NA|TRBJ1-4
TGTGCCAGCAGCTTTCTATCGGAAAAACTGTTTTTT
CASSFLSEKLFF
>TRBV15|18|NA|TRBD1|TRBJ1-6
TGTGCCACCCGATTAAGAGACAGGGTTGTGGGATCGGGTTCACCCCTCCACTTT
CATRLRDRVVGSGSPLHF
>TRBV29-1|14|NA|TRBD2|TRBJ2-1
TGCAGCGTTGCCAGCGGGGGGACCTACAATGAGCAGTTCTTC
CSVASGGTYNEQFF
>TRBV19|14|NA|TRBD1|TRBJ1-5
TGTGCCACCCGCGGACAGGGGATGGCTCAGCCCCAGCATTTT
CATRGQGMAQPQHF
>TRBV6-2/TRBV6-3|16|NA|TRBD2|TRBJ2-2
TGTGCCAGCAGTTACCGCAGCGGGAGACTCCTCGGGGAGCTGTTTTTT
CASSYRSGRLLGELFF
>TRBV7-9|16|few|TRBD1|TRBJ1-3
TGTGCCAGCAGACCGGACAGGGGTCCCTCTGGAAACACCATATATTTT
CASRPDRGPSGNTIYF
>TRBV9|15|few|TRBD1|TRBJ1-6
TGTGCCAGCAGCTTTGGGACAGGGGTCGATTCACCCCTCCACTTT
CASSFGTGVDSPLHF
>TRBV11-3|17|NA|TRBD2|TRBJ2-1
TGTGCCAGCAGCTTAGCCGCGGGACTAGCGGGGAACAATGAGCAGTTCTTC
CASSLAAGLAGNNEQFF
>TRBV13|14|NA|TRBD2|TRBJ2-3
TGTGCCAGCAGCAATAGCGGGAGCACAGATACGCAGTATTTT
CASSNSGSTDTQYF
>TRBV15|16|once|TRBD1|TRBJ2-1
TGTGCCACGAAATTGAACCGGGACAGCTCCTACAATGAGCAGTTCTTC
CATKLNRDSSYNEQFF
>TRBV27|16|NA|TRBD2|TRBJ2-2
TGTGCCAGCACCGCGGGACTAGCGGGAGACACCGGGGAGCTGTTTTTT
CASTAGLAGDTGELFF
>TRBV6-2/TRBV6-3|14|NA|NA|TRBJ1-6
TGTGCCAGCAGTTTGGGGCCTTATAATTCACCCCTCCACTTT
CASSLGPYNSPLHF
>TRBV5-1|16|NA|TRBD2|TRBJ2-1
TGCGCCAGCAGCCCCAAACCCCTAGCGGGATCCAATGAGCAGTTCTTC
CASSPKPLAGSNEQFF
>TRBV5-5|17|NA|NA|TRBJ1-1
TGTGCCAGCAGCCAGAATTGGGGCCTACTAGCGAACACTGAAGCTTTCTTT
CASSQNWGLLANTEAFF